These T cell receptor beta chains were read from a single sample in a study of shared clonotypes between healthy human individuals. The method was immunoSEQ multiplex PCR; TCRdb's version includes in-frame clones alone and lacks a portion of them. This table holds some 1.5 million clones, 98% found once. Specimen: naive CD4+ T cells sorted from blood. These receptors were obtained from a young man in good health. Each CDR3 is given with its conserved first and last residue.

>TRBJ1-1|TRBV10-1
CASSDSPGTAGFF
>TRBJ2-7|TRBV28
CASSPRTSGSYEQYF
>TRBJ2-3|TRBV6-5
CASSWNVAGGRDTQYF
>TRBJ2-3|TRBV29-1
CSVLSTDTQYF
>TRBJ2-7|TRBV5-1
CASSLAWTGGSYEQYF
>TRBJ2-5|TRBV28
CASSPLTGTQYF
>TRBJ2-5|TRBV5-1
CASSLESLGPETQYF
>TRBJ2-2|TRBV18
CASSRSTGGEELFF
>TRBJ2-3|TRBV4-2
CASSQDRGRGSTDTQYF
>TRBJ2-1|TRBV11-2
CASSLAVYNEQFF
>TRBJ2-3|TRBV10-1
CASSSEEGLAGADTQYF
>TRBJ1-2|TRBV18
CASSRSGTANYGYTF
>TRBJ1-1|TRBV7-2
CASSLQGVNTEAFF
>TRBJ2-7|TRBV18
CASSPGSGSTYEQYF
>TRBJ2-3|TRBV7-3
CASSPTAGWDTQYF
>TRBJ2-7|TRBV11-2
CASSFIQGSEQYF
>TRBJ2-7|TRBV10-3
CAISTPGTAYEQYF
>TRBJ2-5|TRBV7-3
CASSRTGGGETQYF
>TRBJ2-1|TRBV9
CASSVEGGRVQFF
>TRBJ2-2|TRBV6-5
CASRFGTGRTGELFF
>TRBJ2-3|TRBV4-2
CASSQANGRAEADTQYF
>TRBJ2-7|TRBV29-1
CSVDGDRPYEQYF
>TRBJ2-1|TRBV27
CASSFSGRVSYNEQFF
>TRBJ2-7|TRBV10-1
CASRDNLPRWQYF
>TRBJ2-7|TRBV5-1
CASSLETASGYEQYF
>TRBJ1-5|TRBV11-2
CASSLGRYNQPQHF
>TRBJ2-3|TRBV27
CASSPRQGRDTQYF
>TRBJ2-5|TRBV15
CATSRGRNQRVETQYF
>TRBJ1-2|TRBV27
CASRISRGGLVYGYTF
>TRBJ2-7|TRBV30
CASTRVRGGSYEQYF
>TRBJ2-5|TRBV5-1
CASSFFGETQYF
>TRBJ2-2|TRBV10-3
CAISENRGLNTGELFF
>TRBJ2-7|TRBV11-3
CASSLSRDRANEQYF
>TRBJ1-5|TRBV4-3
CASSQEYRHQPQHF
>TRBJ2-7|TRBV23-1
CASPPQGSDTYEQYF
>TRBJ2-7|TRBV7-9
CASSRTSQDGEQYF
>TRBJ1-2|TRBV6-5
CASSSPGQGASGYTF
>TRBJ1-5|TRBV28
CASFPGRFNQPQHF
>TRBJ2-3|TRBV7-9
CASSLGSLAGTDTQYF
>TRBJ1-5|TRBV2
CASSDVADYQPQHF